This TCR beta chain was sequenced during a study of response to subunit inactivated influenza vaccine. V gave up 1 base and J gave up 10 bases, with 17 bases separating them. Germline V gene lookup returns CDR1 SGHAT and CDR2 FQNNGV. This CDR3 spans 16 amino acids. This clonotype was seen more than once but under ten times. TCRdb called the RT-PCR reads again in MiXCR, with one record for every CDR3 protein. The sample includes some 570,000 distinct CDR3 sequences, about 10% of them seen just once. Another study also made use of these data, one on T cells expressing NK-cell markers. As that report states: A 5'RACE template switching approach incorporating UMIs was used to make TCR beta cDNA. Sorted CD3+CD56+NKG2C+, CD3+CD56+NKG2C- and CD3+CD56-NKG2C+ T cells provided the TCR beta repertoires. Seven HCMV-seropositive donors and one seronegative donor made up the eight sequenced donors. Restricting sorting to alpha-beta TCR T cells was achieved in several experiments by an anti-gamma-delta TCR antibody. Dominant NKG2C+ clonotypes accounted for roughly 1.0-8% of CD8+ T cells in about 6 donors.

The chain has TRBV11-2 and TRBJ1-6; D gene unclear. The input for sequencing was PBMCs from blood, taken on the day of vaccination. This sequence was found in a man over 45 who received an inactivated influenza vaccine. The DNA for the CDR3 is TGTGCCAGCAGCTTAGTAGCCCTAGGTGGCGGGTCACCCCTCCACTTT. Protein sequence: CASSLVALGGGSPLHF.